The 24 T cell receptor beta chains below all came from one sample that was sequenced in a study of Graves' ophthalmopathy and Graves' hyperthyroidism. RNA served as the template for amplifying TCR beta CDR3 regions. Amplification began with first-round RT-PCR using HTBI primers, then second-round multiplex PCR was performed. TCRdb redid the calling of the multiplex PCR reads with MiXCR, one entry per CDR3 protein. This sample has hundreds of thousands of distinct CDR3 sequences, with approximately 21% found just once. Sequenced input: peripheral blood. The receptors come from a woman aged 18-35 years with stable Graves' hyperthyroidism. Some clones in this sample may be carry-over from other donors' samples.

V and J are TRBV18 and TRBJ1-1; 7 nucleotides agree with TRBD1. The CDR3 sequence is 16 residues long. The germline V gene has CDR1 KGHSH and CDR2 LQKENI. V was clipped by 3 bases and J by 0 bases; unmatched bases: 7. CDR3 residues: CASSPASGTVNTEAFF. The CDR3 DNA reads as TGTGCCAGCTCACCTGCGTCCGGGACAGTGAACACTGAAGCTTTCTTT.

V and J are TRBV6-1 and TRBJ2-7, with a tentative D call TRBD1 (6 bases). Germline-derived CDR1 and CDR2 are MNHNS and SASEGT. Trimming took 6 bases from V and 2 from J, leaving 17 bases between them. CDR3 length: 15 amino acids. CDR3 loop: CASSPGQLNTYEQYF. Written as DNA, the CDR3 is TGTGCCAGCAGCCCCGGACAGCTAAACACCTACGAGCAGTACTTC.

The chain joins TRBV6-1 to TRBJ1-1; D is uncertain. Germline CDR1 and CDR2: MNHNS and SASEGT. V lost 7 bases to trimming and J lost 0 bases, with 12 bases between them. The CDR3 length is 14 residues. CDR3 nucleotide sequence: TGTGCCAGCAATGCAGAGACAATGAACACTGAAGCTTTCTTT. Amino acids: CASNAETMNTEAFF.

Many counts were recorded for this clonotype. The CDR3 DNA follows: TGTGCCAGCAGTTTAGGTGGCTACACCTTC. It codes for CASSLGGYTF. The chain carries TRBV12-3 or TRBV12-4 and TRBJ1-2; D not resolved. Trimming took 1 base from V and 7 from J, leaving 1 base between them. CDR3 length: 10 residues.

The rearrangement joins TRBV15 to TRBJ1-3; D may be TRBD1 (5 bases). The CDR3 covers 18 residues. Germline V lookup: CDR1 LNHNV, CDR2 YYDKDF (reference sequence). V was clipped by 3 bases and J by 1 base, with 19 bases between them. In nucleotides, the CDR3 is TGTGCCACCAGCAGCCGAACCGGGACGTTTTTTTCTGGAAACACCATATATTTT. Translating gives CATSSRTGTFFSGNTIYF.

This clonotype has only one observation. This rearrangement joins TRBV20-1 to TRBJ2-7; TRBD1 might be the D (5 bases). Trimming left V 5 bases short and J 2 bases short, with 19 bases between. The CDR3 is 15 residues long. CDR1 and CDR2 (germline): DFQATT, SNEGSKA (reference sequence). The CDR3 DNA follows: TGCAGTGCTCCCAAGGGGCACATTGGGACCTACGAGCAGTACTTC. Protein product: CSAPKGHIGTYEQYF.

Ten or more counts support this clonotype. The chain combines TRBV6-5 with TRBJ2-5, with D maybe TRBD2 (5 bases). The germline V gene encodes CDR1 MNHEY and CDR2 SVGAGI. The CDR3 spans 14 residues. V gave up 1 base and J gave up 4 bases, with 10 bases separating them. This CDR3 reads CASSYWPRGETQYF. For the CDR3, the DNA is TGTGCCAGCAGTTACTGGCCCCGGGGAGAGACCCAGTACTTC.

This clonotype has ten or more counts. CDR3 sequence reads: CASRTDRYSNQPQHF. The CDR3, as DNA: TGTGCCAGTAGGACCGACAGATATAGCAATCAGCCCCAGCATTTT. This chain links TRBV19 with TRBJ1-5, with a weak D call TRBD1 (5 bases). CDR3 length: 15 residues. The V and J ends lost 6 bases and 0 bases respectively, with 12 bases between them. The germline V gene has CDR1 LNHDA and CDR2 SQIVND (reference sequence). Complete variable domain (other parts from reference TRBV19 and TRBJ1-5): DGGITQSPKYLFRKEGQNVTLSCEQNLNHDAMYWYRQDPGQGLRLIYYSQIVNDFQKGDIAEGYSVSREKKESFPLTVTSAQKNPTAFYLCASRTDRYSNQPQHFGDGTRLSIL.

The chain links TRBV6-1 to TRBJ2-7; D remains ambiguous. The CDR3 length is 14 residues. Germline assignment: CDR1 MNHNS and CDR2 SASEGT. The V end lost 2 bases, the J end lost 4 bases, and 12 bases lay between the germline ends. In nucleotides, the CDR3 is TGTGCCAGCAGTGAAAAATCAGAAGGGTACGAGCAGTACTTC. Translation gives CASSEKSEGYEQYF.

The sample holds many counts of this clonotype. The J gene is TRBJ1-1, the V gene TRBV7-6; weak D call: TRBD1 (5 bases). Trimming shortened V by 1 base and J by 0 bases, and 9 bases separated the two germline ends. Germline CDR1 is SGHVS and CDR2 is FNYEAQ. The CDR3 has 15 residues. Here the CDR3 DNA reads TGTGCCAGCAGCTTAGGGGGCATCCTGAACACTGAAGCTTTCTTT. Translated: CASSLGGILNTEAFF.

In this sample, this clonotype turned up many times. V and J are TRBV9 and TRBJ1-1, with 12 bases lining up with TRBD1. The CDR3 runs 14 residues. Germline trimming cut 2 bases from V and 6 bases from J; bases unmatched to any gene: 2. Germline CDR1 reads SGDLS; CDR2 reads YYNGEE. CDR3 DNA sequence: TGTGCCAGCAGCGTGGGACAGGGGGCGTCTGAAGCTTTCTTT. Translation gives CASSVGQGASEAFF.

Concerning this clonotype itself: Possible read error: a much larger clone is one base away. The J gene is TRBJ2-4, the V gene TRBV6-1; D perhaps matches TRBD1 (6 bases). The CDR3 spans 15 residues. Germline V gives CDR1 MNHNS, CDR2 SASEGT. The CDR3 spells CASKGENLAINIQYF. The CDR3, as DNA: TGTGCCAGCAAGGGGGAGAATCTAGCCATAAACATTCAGTACTTC.

This clonotype was seen at least ten times. The V and J genes are TRBV7-8 and TRBJ2-2; possible D gene TRBD2, 5 bases. Germline V gene sequence: CDR1 SGHVS, CDR2 FQNEAQ. Trimming shortened V by 5 bases and J by 1 base, and 14 bases separated the two germline ends. The CDR3 is made up of 16 amino acids. In DNA, the CDR3 is TGTGCCAGCAGCAGAGGCGGCGGAGGGAACACCGGGGAGCTGTTTTTT. It yields the protein CASSRGGGGNTGELFF.

The chain has TRBV2 and TRBJ2-7; 8 bases match TRBD1. V gave up 2 bases and J gave up 3 bases; unmatched junction bases: 3. The CDR3 covers 14 residues. CDR1 is SNHLY and CDR2 is FYNNEI in the germline V gene. CDR3 region: CASSEQGALYEQYF. The CDR3 coding sequence is TGTGCCAGCAGTGAACAGGGGGCTCTCTACGAGCAGTACTTC.

CDR3 sequence (DNA): TGTGCCAGTGGTGAGGGAGGATACACCGGGGAGCTGTTTTTT. It specifies CASGEGGYTGELFF. This rearrangement joins TRBV19 to TRBJ2-2, with D possibly TRBD2 on 6 matching bases. V was trimmed by 8 bases and J by 3 bases, leaving 13 bases between them. CDR1 and CDR2 (germline): LNHDA, SQIVND (reference sequence). This CDR3 is built from 14 residues.

This clonotype was recorded many times. This rearrangement joins TRBV2 to TRBJ1-2; 7 positions match TRBD1. This CDR3 is 14 amino acids long. The germline V gene has CDR1 SNHLY and CDR2 FYNNEI. The V and J ends lost 11 bases and 0 bases, in that order; junction bases with no gene match: 9. The CDR3 region is CAGRDREANYGYTF. The CDR3 DNA reads as TGTGCCGGGCGGGACAGAGAAGCTAACTATGGCTACACCTTC. The full variable domain, its missing parts supplied by reference TRBV2 and TRBJ1-2, is EPEVTQTPSHQVTQMGQEVILRCVPISNHLYFYWYRQILGQKVEFLVSFYNNEISEKSEIFDDQFSVERPDGSNFTLKIRSTKLEDSAMYFCAGRDREANYGYTFGSGTRLTVV.

This rearrangement joins TRBV11-2 to TRBJ2-5; no firm D call. V lost 4 bases, J lost 7 bases, and 19 bases lay in between. The V gene's germline CDR1 is SGHAT and CDR2 FQNNGV. The CDR3 has 15 amino acids. For the CDR3, the DNA is TGTGCCAGCAGCTCCTTTGCCATGCAGAAGGGGACCCAGTACTTC. It specifies CASSSFAMQKGTQYF. Filled out from reference TRBV11-2 and TRBJ2-5, the complete variable domain reads EAGVAQSPRYKIIEKRQSVAFWCNPISGHATLYWYQQILGQGPKLLIQFQNNGVVDDSQLPKDRFSAERLKGVDSTLKIQPAKLEDSAVYLCASSSFAMQKGTQYFGPGTRLLVL.

The J gene is TRBJ2-4, the V gene TRBV18, with 9 positions matching TRBD1. Germline V lookup: CDR1 KGHSH, CDR2 LQKENI. CDR3 length: 16 amino acids. Losses at the gene ends were 4 bases for V and 4 bases for J; bases not matched to a gene: 8. In DNA form, the CDR3 reads TGTGCCAGCTCACTAGGACAGGGGACAGAAAAAAACATTCAGTACTTC. This sequence encodes CASSLGQGTEKNIQYF. The full variable domain, in which reference TRBV18 and TRBJ2-4 provide the parts outside the CDR3, is NAGVMQNPRHLVRRRGQEARLRCSPMKGHSHVYWYRQLPEEGLKFMVYLQKENIIDESGMPKERFSAEFPKEGPSILRIQQVVRGDSAAYFCASSLGQGTEKNIQYFGAGTRLSVL.

J is TRBJ1-5 and V is TRBV7-3; tentatively, D is TRBD1 (5 bases). CDR1 is SGHTA and CDR2 is FQGTGA in the germline V gene. The CDR3 spans 14 residues. The V gene lost 6 bases and the J gene lost 6 bases, with 15 bases spanning the gap. CDR3 sequence: CASRAWGSGQPQHF. The CDR3 nucleotides are TGTGCCAGCAGGGCGTGGGGGAGCGGTCAGCCCCAGCATTTT.

In its sample, this clonotype was seen a few times. V and J are TRBV2 and TRBJ2-2; 7 bases map to TRBD1. Losses at the gene ends were 6 bases for V and 0 bases for J; bases not matched to a gene: 10. There are 17 residues in the CDR3. Germline lookup yields CDR1 SNHLY and CDR2 FYNNEI. CDR3: CASSDPSGTANTGELFF. The CDR3 DNA reads as TGTGCCAGCAGCGACCCCTCGGGGACAGCGAACACCGGGGAGCTGTTTTTT.

In the case of this clonotype: A read error may explain this, as a much larger clone is one base away. V is TRBV27 and J is TRBJ2-2, with D tentatively TRBD1 or TRBD2 (6 bases each). Germline CDR1 MNHEY, CDR2 SMNVEV (reference sequence). CDR3 length: 15 residues. This CDR3 reads CASRVRGASTWELFF. CDR3 sequence (DNA): TGTGCCAGCAGGGTTAGGGGGGCGAGCACCTGGGAGCTGTTTTTT.

This clonotype was recorded many times. The chain couples TRBV3-1 to TRBJ2-5, with TRBD1 identical over 8 bases. The V gene end was trimmed by 2 bases and the J gene end by 5 bases; junction bases not matched to a gene: 13. Germline CDR1 reads LGHDT; CDR2 reads YNNKEL (reference sequence). This CDR3 has 17 amino acids. The CDR3 protein is CASSQLSGQASRETQYF. In nucleotides, the CDR3 is TGTGCCAGCAGCCAACTATCGGGACAGGCCTCGCGGGAGACCCAGTACTTC.

V usage is TRBV6-1 and J usage is TRBJ1-2; D remains ambiguous. CDR1 MNHNS and CDR2 SASEGT come from the germline V gene. CDR3 length: 13 amino acids. The V end lost 7 bases, the J end lost 3 bases, and 12 bases lay between the germline ends. As DNA, the CDR3 is TGTGCCAGCATGTCCTCCTTCGACTATGGCTACACCTTC. This sequence encodes CASMSSFDYGYTF.

This clonotype was detected ten times or more. This rearrangement joins TRBV20-1 to TRBJ2-7, with D perhaps TRBD1 (6 bases). The CDR3 covers 12 residues. Germline values: CDR1 DFQATT, CDR2 SNEGSKA (reference sequence). Trimming took 8 bases from V and 3 from J, leaving 14 bases between them. The CDR3 sequence: CSTRQASYEQYF. The CDR3 DNA is TGCAGTACGAGACAGGCGAGCTACGAGCAGTACTTC.